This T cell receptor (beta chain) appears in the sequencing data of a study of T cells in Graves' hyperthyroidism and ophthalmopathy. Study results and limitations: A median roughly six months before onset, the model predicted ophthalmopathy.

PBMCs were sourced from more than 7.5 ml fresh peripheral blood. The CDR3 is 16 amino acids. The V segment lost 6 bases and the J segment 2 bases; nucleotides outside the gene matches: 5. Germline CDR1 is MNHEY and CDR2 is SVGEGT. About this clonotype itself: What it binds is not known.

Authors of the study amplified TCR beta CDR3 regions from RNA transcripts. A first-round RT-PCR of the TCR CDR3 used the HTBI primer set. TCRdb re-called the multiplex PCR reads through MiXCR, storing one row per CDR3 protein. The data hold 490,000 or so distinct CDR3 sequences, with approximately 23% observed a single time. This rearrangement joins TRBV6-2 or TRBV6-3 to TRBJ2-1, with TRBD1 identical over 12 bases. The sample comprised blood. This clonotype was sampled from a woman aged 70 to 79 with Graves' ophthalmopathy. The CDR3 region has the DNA TGTGCCAGCAGGGGACAGGGGGCTATAGCCTACAATGAGCAGTTCTTC. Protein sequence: CASRGQGAIAYNEQFF.